This T cell receptor (beta chain) was identified during a study of T cell responses to AZD1222 COVID-19 vaccine. Sequencing used immunoSEQ multiplex PCR; TCRdb keeps in-frame clones, though not all of them. The sample contains some 120,000 clones, 85% to 90% of which appear only once. The CDR3 sequence is 18 residues long. The germline V gene encodes CDR1 SEHNR and CDR2 FQNEAQ (reference sequence). V lost 4 bases to trimming and J lost 3 bases; unmatched junction nucleotides: 11. This clone showed up just a few times. The sample consisted of peripheral blood, taken on day 0 of AZD1222 vaccination. This clonotype originated in an adult in good health. This sequence joins TRBV7-9 and TRBJ2-7; 14 nucleotides align to TRBD2. This CDR3 is CASSSNVGTSGGGYEQYF. The CDR3 DNA follows: TGTGCCAGCAGCTCAAACGTGGGGACTAGCGGGGGAGGCTACGAGCAGTACTTC.